A single T cell receptor (beta chain) is shown here with its context. Per the germline V gene, CDR1 is MDHEN and CDR2 is SYDVKM. V lost 8 bases, J lost 5 bases, and 19 bases lay in between. The CDR3 sequence is 15 residues long. TCRdb keeps only in-frame clones here, not all; method: immunoSEQ multiplex PCR. The data show 210,000 or so clones, about 90% seen once. The sample is drawn from a study of blood T cell repertoires in COVID-19. This clonotype was sampled from a woman aged 30 to 39 who had been exposed to COVID-19. The rearrangement uses TRBV28 and TRBJ1-5, with D perhaps matching TRBD1 (6 bases). Material for sequencing was PBMCs or T cells enriched from blood (not recorded which). This chain's CDR3 is CASGSGGQIYQPQHF. As DNA, the CDR3 is TGTGCCAGCGGATCGGGGGGCCAAATTTATCAGCCCCAGCATTTT. Supplemented by reference TRBV28 and TRBJ1-5, the full variable domain reads DVKVTQSSRYLVKRTGEKVFLECVQDMDHENMFWYRQDPGLGLRLIYFSYDVKMKEKGDIPEGYSVSREKKERFSLILESASTNQTSMYLCASGSGGQIYQPQHFGDGTRLSIL.